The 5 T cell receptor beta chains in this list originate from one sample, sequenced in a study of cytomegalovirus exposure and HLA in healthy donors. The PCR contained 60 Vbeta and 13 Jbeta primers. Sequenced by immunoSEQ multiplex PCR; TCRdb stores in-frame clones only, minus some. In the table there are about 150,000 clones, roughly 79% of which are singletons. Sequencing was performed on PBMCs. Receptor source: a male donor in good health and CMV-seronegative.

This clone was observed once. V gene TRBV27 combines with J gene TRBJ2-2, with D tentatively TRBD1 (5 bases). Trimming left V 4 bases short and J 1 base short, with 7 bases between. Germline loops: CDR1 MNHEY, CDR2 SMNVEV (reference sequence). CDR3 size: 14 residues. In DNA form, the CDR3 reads TGTGCCAGCAGTTGGACACTGAACACCGGGGAGCTGTTTTTT. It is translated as CASSWTLNTGELFF.

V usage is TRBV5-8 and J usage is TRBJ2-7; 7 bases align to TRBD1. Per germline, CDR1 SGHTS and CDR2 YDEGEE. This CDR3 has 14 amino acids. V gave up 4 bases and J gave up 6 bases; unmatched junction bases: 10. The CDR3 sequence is CASSLRTGSIEQYF. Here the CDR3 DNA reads TGTGCCAGCAGCCTACGGACAGGTTCCATCGAGCAGTACTTC.

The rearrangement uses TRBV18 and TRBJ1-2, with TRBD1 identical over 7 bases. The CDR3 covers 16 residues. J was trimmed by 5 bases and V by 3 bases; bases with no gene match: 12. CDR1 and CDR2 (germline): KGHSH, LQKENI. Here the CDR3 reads CASSPGQAAGGYGYTF. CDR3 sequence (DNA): TGTGCCAGCTCACCCGGACAGGCGGCGGGGGGTTATGGCTACACCTTC.

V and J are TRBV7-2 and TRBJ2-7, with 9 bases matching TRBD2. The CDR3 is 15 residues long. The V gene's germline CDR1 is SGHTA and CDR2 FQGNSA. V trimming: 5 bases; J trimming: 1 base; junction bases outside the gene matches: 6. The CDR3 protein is CASSVMTSGSYEQYF. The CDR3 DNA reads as TGTGCCAGCAGCGTCATGACTAGCGGATCCTACGAGCAGTACTTC.

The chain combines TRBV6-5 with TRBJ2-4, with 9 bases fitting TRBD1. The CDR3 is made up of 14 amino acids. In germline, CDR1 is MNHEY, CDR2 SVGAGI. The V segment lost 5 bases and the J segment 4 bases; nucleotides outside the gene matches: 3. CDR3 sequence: CASSPGTGKNIQYF. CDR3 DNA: TGTGCCAGCAGTCCCGGGACAGGGAAAAACATTCAGTACTTC.